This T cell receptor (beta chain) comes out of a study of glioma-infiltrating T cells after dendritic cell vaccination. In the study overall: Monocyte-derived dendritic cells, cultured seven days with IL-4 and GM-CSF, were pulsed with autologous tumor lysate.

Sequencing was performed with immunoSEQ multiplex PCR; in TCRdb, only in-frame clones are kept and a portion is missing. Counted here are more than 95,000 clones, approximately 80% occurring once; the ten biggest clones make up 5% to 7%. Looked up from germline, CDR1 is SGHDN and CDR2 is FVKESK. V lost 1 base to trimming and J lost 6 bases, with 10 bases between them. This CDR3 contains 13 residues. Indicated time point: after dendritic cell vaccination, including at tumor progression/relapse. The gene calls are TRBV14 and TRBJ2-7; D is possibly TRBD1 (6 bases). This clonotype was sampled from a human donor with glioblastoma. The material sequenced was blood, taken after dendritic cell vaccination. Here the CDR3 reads CASSQATGSEQYF. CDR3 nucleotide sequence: TGTGCCAGCAGCCAAGCAACAGGGTCCGAGCAGTACTTC.